This T cell receptor beta chain was retrieved from a study of blood T cell repertoires in COVID-19. Study in general: The analysed material was cDNA or gDNA that came from T cells, B-cell-depleted T cells, or PBMCs.

This CDR3 has 15 residues. The germline gives CDR1 LNHNV, CDR2 YYDKDF (reference sequence). V dropped 1 base and J dropped 5; count of bases not matched to a gene: 3. Study processing details: Estimation of nucleated cell counts relied on the amplification of reference gene primers. Assay: immunoSEQ multiplex PCR; the TCRdb copy retains only in-frame clones and omits some. D and trimming come from the DNA, and the V and J calls and clone size come from that table. This sample carries roughly 25,000 clones, roughly 80% of them seen once, and the ten largest clones take roughly 8.9%. The specimen was peripheral blood. The TCR sequence derives from a human donor in a cohort sampled during active COVID-19. The V call is TRBV15, the J call TRBJ2-1, with 9 nucleotides matching TRBD2. This chain's CDR3 is CATSRGGGRDNEQFF. The CDR3 region has the DNA TGTGCCACCAGCAGAGGCGGCGGGAGGGACAATGAGCAGTTCTTC.